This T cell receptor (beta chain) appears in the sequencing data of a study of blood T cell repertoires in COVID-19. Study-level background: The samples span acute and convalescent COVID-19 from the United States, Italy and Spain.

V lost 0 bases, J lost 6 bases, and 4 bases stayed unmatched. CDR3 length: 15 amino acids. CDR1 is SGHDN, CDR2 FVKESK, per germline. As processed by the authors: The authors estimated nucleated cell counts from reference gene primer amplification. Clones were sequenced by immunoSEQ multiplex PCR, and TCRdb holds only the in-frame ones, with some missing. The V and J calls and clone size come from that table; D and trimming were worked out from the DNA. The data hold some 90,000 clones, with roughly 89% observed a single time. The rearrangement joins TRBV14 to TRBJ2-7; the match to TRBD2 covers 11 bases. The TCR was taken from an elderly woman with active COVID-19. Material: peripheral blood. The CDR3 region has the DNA TGTGCCAGCAGCCAAGAACTAGCGGGAGTGGGCGAGCAGTACTTC. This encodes CASSQELAGVGEQYF.